A selection of T cell receptor beta chains follows, all from one sample in a study of OX40 agonist ivuxolimab in advanced cancers. Only in-frame clones appear in the TCRdb table, and some are missing; sequencing was by immunoSEQ multiplex PCR. The sample has over 75,000 clones; around nine tenths are singletons. The sample consisted of CD4+ or CD8+ T cells sorted from blood, taken in a trial of the OX40 agonist ivuxolimab. The receptors originated from an adult with an advanced solid tumor such as melanoma, head and neck, liver or kidney cancer. Each CDR3 is given with its conserved first and last residue. The order of the fields is V gene, D gene, CDR3 length, clone size, J gene, CDR3 protein, CDR3 DNA. D genes are given only for firm matches. The listing skips clone size in some rows; elsewhere it reads once, few, many or a size class.

TRBV19	NA	12	NA	TRBJ1-1	CATTSGNTEAFF	TGTGCCACTACCTCCGGGAACACTGAAGCTTTCTTT
TRBV18	NA	12	NA	TRBJ1-4	CASSPEREKLFF	TGTGCCAGCTCACCAGAAAGGGAAAAACTGTTTTTT
TRBV6-1	TRBD1	13	NA	TRBJ2-3	CASSIQGQDTQYF	TGTGCCAGCAGCATACAGGGGCAGGATACGCAGTATTTT
TRBV6-5	TRBD1	16	NA	TRBJ2-7	CASSYSRGPQSNEQYF	TGTGCCAGCAGTTACTCGAGGGGGCCGCAGTCGAACGAGCAGTACTTC
TRBV4-3	TRBD2	19	NA	TRBJ2-1	CASSPRLAGAASSYNEQFF	TGCGCCAGCAGCCCGAGACTAGCGGGGGCAGCCAGCTCCTACAATGAGCAGTTCTTC
TRBV30	TRBD1	14	NA	TRBJ2-1	CAWSVGTGHNEQFF	TGTGCCTGGAGTGTAGGGACAGGACACAATGAGCAGTTCTTC
TRBV6-6	NA	14	once	TRBJ2-7	CASSRPGDSYEQYF	TGTGCCAGCAGTCGTCCCGGGGACTCCTACGAGCAGTACTTC
TRBV20-1	NA	11	NA	TRBJ1-1	CSARQRGEAFF	TGCAGTGCTAGGCAACGGGGGGAAGCTTTCTTT
TRBV19	NA	14	NA	TRBJ2-3	CASSPSQGPNTQYF	TGTGCCAGTAGCCCGTCACAGGGTCCCAATACGCAGTATTTT
TRBV10-3	NA	11	few	TRBJ1-2	CAISDGVGYTF	TGTGCCATCAGTGATGGGGTTGGCTACACCTTC
TRBV18	NA	16	NA	TRBJ2-3	CASSGSKPPYTDTQYF	TGTGCCAGCTCAGGCAGCAAACCCCCCTACACAGATACGCAGTATTTT
TRBV4-1	TRBD1	14	NA	TRBJ1-4	CASSPGTGSEKLFF	TGCGCCAGCAGCCCCGGGACAGGGTCCGAAAAACTGTTTTTT
TRBV7-2	TRBD1	13	NA	TRBJ1-4	CASSLGQGGKLFF	TGTGCCAGCAGCTTAGGGCAGGGGGGAAAACTGTTTTTT
TRBV19	NA	16	NA	TRBJ2-3	CASSTRTRSSTDTQYF	TGTGCCAGTAGTACACGGACACGTTCTAGCACAGATACGCAGTATTTT
TRBV6-1	NA	14	NA	TRBJ1-5	CTSSRSRDYQPQHF	TGTACCTCCAGCAGATCGCGGGATTATCAGCCCCAGCATTTT
TRBV7-9	TRBD2	15	NA	TRBJ2-3	CASSPSGGYTDTQYF	TGTGCCAGCAGCCCTAGCGGGGGGTACACAGATACGCAGTATTTT
TRBV21-1	NA	13	NA	TRBJ1-3	CASSTGQGNTIYF	TGTGCCAGCAGCACGGGACAGGGAAACACCATATATTTT
TRBV6-5	TRBD2	15	NA	TRBJ2-4	CASSPSGLAANIQYF	TGTGCCAGCAGTCCCTCCGGACTAGCGGCCAACATTCAGTACTTC
TRBV6-6	NA	12	NA	TRBJ2-3	CASSVGTDTQYF	TGTGCCAGCAGCGTCGGCACAGATACGCAGTATTTT
TRBV5-6	NA	13	NA	TRBJ2-1	CASSLQGYNEQFF	TGTGCCAGCAGCTTGCAGGGCTACAATGAGCAGTTCTTC
TRBV28	TRBD1	17	NA	TRBJ1-2	CASSLAGGDRVMNGYTF	TGTGCCAGCAGTTTAGCGGGGGGGGACAGGGTAATGAATGGCTACACCTTC
TRBV7-9	NA	14	NA	TRBJ1-1	CASSKLYSSTEAFF	TGTGCCAGCAGCAAACTCTACAGTTCCACTGAAGCTTTCTTT
TRBV5-1	NA	13	NA	TRBJ2-3	CASSSPGKDTQYF	TGCGCCAGCAGCTCCCCAGGGAAAGATACGCAGTATTTT
TRBV18	TRBD2	13	few	TRBJ2-3	CASSSSGTDTQYF	TGTGCCAGCTCATCTAGCGGGACAGATACGCAGTATTTT
TRBV7-2	TRBD2	16	NA	TRBJ2-7	CASSLGLAGPAYEQYF	TGTGCCAGCAGCTTAGGTCTAGCGGGGCCGGCCTACGAGCAGTACTTC
TRBV5-5	NA	16	NA	TRBJ1-5	CASSSTSWLSNQPQHF	TGTGCCAGCAGCTCAACCTCGTGGTTAAGCAATCAGCCCCAGCATTTT
TRBV28	TRBD1	15	NA	TRBJ1-5	CASSPGTGGNQPQHF	TGTGCCAGCAGTCCCGGGACAGGGGGCAATCAGCCCCAGCATTTT
TRBV5-1	NA	15	NA	TRBJ2-1	CASSLNIRKGNEQFF	TGCGCCAGCAGCTTGAATATACGCAAGGGTAATGAGCAGTTCTTC
TRBV5-4	NA	12	NA	TRBJ1-6	CASSLVNSPLHF	TGTGCCAGCAGCTTGGTTAATTCACCCCTCCACTTT
TRBV6-6	NA	11	NA	TRBJ2-5	CASSYPETQYF	TGTGCCAGCAGTTACCCGGAGACCCAGTACTTC
TRBV7-9	NA	13	few	TRBJ2-2	CASGRSYTGELFF	TGTGCCAGCGGAAGATCGTACACCGGGGAGCTGTTTTTT
TRBV9	NA	15	NA	TRBJ1-5	CASSVGMRVGQPQHF	TGTGCCAGCAGCGTAGGGATGAGGGTCGGACAGCCCCAGCATTTT
TRBV5-1	TRBD1	15	NA	TRBJ2-7	CASSLVGQGGRKQYF	TGCGCCAGCAGCTTGGTGGGACAGGGGGGACGGAAGCAGTACTTC
TRBV28	NA	17	NA	TRBJ1-6	CASFPHGGSSYNSPLHF	TGTGCCAGCTTTCCGCACGGAGGGAGCTCCTATAATTCACCCCTCCACTTT
TRBV9	TRBD1	15	NA	TRBJ2-3	CASSEGTVPTDTQYF	TGTGCCAGCAGCGAGGGGACAGTTCCCACAGATACGCAGTATTTT
TRBV19	NA	14	NA	TRBJ2-5	CASSTLFGSETQYF	TGTGCCAGTAGTACTTTGTTTGGCTCGGAGACCCAGTACTTC
TRBV11-2	TRBD1	17	NA	TRBJ2-1	CASSPRIGTDEVDEQFF	TGTGCCAGCAGCCCCCGTATAGGGACAGACGAGGTCGATGAGCAGTTCTTC
TRBV28	TRBD1	14	NA	TRBJ1-2	CASSILTGARGYTF	TGTGCCAGCAGTATTTTGACAGGGGCAAGGGGCTACACCTTC
TRBV7-2	TRBD2	15	NA	TRBJ2-1	CASSFSSGLHNEQFF	TGTGCCAGCAGCTTTTCTAGCGGCCTTCACAATGAGCAGTTCTTC
TRBV5-1	TRBD2	16	NA	TRBJ2-1	CASSSAGTSKIDEQFF	TGCGCCAGCAGCTCGGCCGGGACTAGCAAGATCGATGAGCAGTTCTTC